Detailed here is one T cell receptor (beta chain). This clonotype was picked up one time. Its recognized antigen is unknown. The likely explanation is a read error, given a far larger clone one base away. The entry originates in a study of read filtering for tumor transcriptome and immune sequencing (TCRdb year 2020). For the study in its entirety: Of the patients in the cohort, around 18 were male and 14 were female, and their mean age was about 69 years, with a range of roughly 45 to 90. After DNase treatment, whole-transcriptome libraries were prepared with the TruSeq RNA Access Library Prep Kit. Using the same bone marrow samples, the study compared TCR repertoires obtained by targeted immune repertoire sequencing with those obtained by bulk whole-transcriptome sequencing. One of the main goals was to work out a read-filtering strategy for immune repertoire data, in particular whether clonotypes backed by only a single read should be removed. TCR-region mapped reads per sample ranged from about 4.05 to 11 million with IR-seq versus only about 85 to 1273 with RNA-seq. By revised international staging, roughly eight patients were R-ISS I, fewer than 20 were R-ISS II and 6 or 7 were R-ISS III.

Summary of the overall study and its limitations: The correlation between IR-seq and RNA-seq shared clonotype proportions was increased by removal of single-read clonotypes. Compared with RNA-seq, IR-seq captured clonotypes at much greater depth and more reliably, and a smaller IR-seq throughput was enough to identify most of the shared clonotypes. The sorted CD138-negative fraction was not purified T cells but a mixed bone marrow immune population. In IR-seq, roughly four fifths of clonotypes but approximately 3.7% of total reads were represented by single-read clonotypes, whereas in RNA-seq, 74.6% of clonotypes and about 46% of reads were represented by single-read clonotypes.

The Immunoverse kit was used to build TCR libraries from about 400 ng RNA, with molecular barcoded adaptors covering alpha/delta and beta/gamma chains. TCR library preparation was performed with the same RNA that was used for transcriptome sequencing. An Illumina HiSeq 4000 with 2 x 150 cycles was used to sequence the TCR libraries. The source study handled its data this way. With MiXCR, TCR reads were aligned to human V, D, J and C references and assembled into CDR3 clonotypes, with quality filtering and error correction included. Clonotype counts and gene usage diversity were analyzed with the tcR package in R. For inspection of raw mapping reads, RNA-seq reads were mapped by STAR aligner version 2.5.3a onto GRCh37 of the human genome. To test how sequencing depth affects detected clonotypes, IR-seq fastq files were randomly downsampled with Seqtk 1.3. Using fastp trimming at Q25 and MiXCR clonotype assembly, TCRdb reanalyzed the public sequencing data and kept in-frame beta chains. Rows with a matching CDR3 protein are joined into one entry that keeps the most common DNA and genes. What appears here as the V and J calls and clone size reflects TCRdb's work, not the paper's. Within this sample are some 25,000 distinct CDR3 sequences, with 20% to 25% of them counted one time only. The biggest ten clones account for about 17% of the sample.

Spanning cysteine to phenylalanine, the CDR3 consists of 15 amino acids. Of the read, only the CDR3 DNA is kept; its 45 bases are in frame from base 1. The CDR1 and CDR2 encoded by the germline V gene are MDHEN and SYDVKM. Bone marrow was sampled from every patient at the time of active disease. Isolation of bone marrow mononuclear cells was performed by Ficoll-Hypaque density gradient centrifugation. Myeloma plasma cells were removed and CD138-negative cells were obtained by negative selection following labeling with CD138 magnetic microbeads on a MACS separator. Flow cytometry on an Attune NxT with CD138 antibodies was used to check the purity of the isolated cells. Total RNA was extracted with TRIzol reagent and quantified with a NanoDrop spectrophotometer. For each patient, the CD138-negative bone marrow sample underwent paired RNA-seq and IR-seq.

Source material: a population of CD138-negative cells sorted from bone marrow. This sample's cell subset or site label indicates: bone marrow mononuclear cells depleted of CD138+ plasma/myeloma cells by negative magnetic selection. The sequence was obtained from a donor at least 40 years old with multiple myeloma. The rearrangement joined TRBV28 to TRBJ1-1, with no confident D gene call. The nucleotide sequence is TGTGCCAGCAGTCCCCCGGGGAGGGTGGGGTCACCCCTCTACTTT. Translated, it gives CASSPPGRVGSPLYF.